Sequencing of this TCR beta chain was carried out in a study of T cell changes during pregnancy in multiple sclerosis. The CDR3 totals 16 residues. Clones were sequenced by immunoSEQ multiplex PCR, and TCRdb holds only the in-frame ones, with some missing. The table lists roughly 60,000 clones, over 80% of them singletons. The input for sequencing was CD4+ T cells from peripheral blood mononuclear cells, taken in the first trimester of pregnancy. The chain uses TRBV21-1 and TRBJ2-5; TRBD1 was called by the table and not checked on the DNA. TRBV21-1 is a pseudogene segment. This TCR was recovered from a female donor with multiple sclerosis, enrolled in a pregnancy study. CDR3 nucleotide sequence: TGTGCCAGCAGGGATCTGGCAGGATCTTACCAAGAGACCCAGTACTTC. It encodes CASRDLAGSYQETQYF.